The following is a TCR beta chain sequence with its context. The antigen is not known. Alopecia areata patients had lesional scalp punch biopsies and peripheral blood taken from them. CDR1 and CDR2 (germline): GTSNPN, SVGIG (reference sequence). V dropped 2 bases and J dropped 5 bases, with 5 bases sitting between them. The CDR3 runs to 11 residues. The sample is drawn from a study of CD8+ T cells in alopecia areata. Study-level points and caveats: Unlike in mice, where it was clearer, TCR sharing across patients was less clear, possibly HLA-related. Besides other cells, scalp samples also yield sequences of resident alphabeta T cells from normal skin. Lesional scalp displayed greater clonality than normal scalp, most notably in alopecia totalis/universalis.

RNA extraction was followed by reverse transcription into cDNA, which acted as the sequencing template. Some clones are missing from TCRdb's copy, which holds only in-frame ones; the method was immunoSEQ multiplex PCR. The sample has fewer than 90,000 clones, about 51% seen once. The clonotype originates from a human donor with alopecia areata. Sequencing input: NKG2D-high CD8+ T cells sorted from blood. The chain joins TRBV30 to TRBJ2-3; D call uncertain. CDR3 nucleotide sequence: TGTGCCTGGAGTTGGGAAGATACGCAGTATTTT. This codes for CAWSWEDTQYF.